Listed below are T cell receptor beta chains from one sample, sequenced in a study of CXCR3 chemokines and chemotherapy response in bladder cancer. Via MiXCR, TCRdb re-called the PCR reads, giving one row per CDR3 protein. This table holds 3,000 to 4,000 distinct CDR3 sequences, 26% found once. Specimen collection occurred from a patient whose treatment included neoadjuvant chemotherapy. These receptors were taken from a human donor with bladder cancer that did not respond to neoadjuvant chemotherapy. CDR3s include the opening cysteine and the closing phenylalanine or tryptophan. Some rows have no size entry. The others give once, few or many, or a class for an expanded clone.

>many|TRBJ2-1|TRBV7-3
CASSPFGGGFYNEQFF
>once|TRBJ1-2|TRBV5-4
CASSLGVRTGNYGYTF
>many|TRBJ2-7|TRBV11-3
CASSLEQDSEQYF
>many|TRBJ2-5|TRBV20-1
CSASPWTTQIQETQYF
>NA|TRBJ2-7|TRBV6-2/TRBV6-3
CASRLGLLSEQYF
>NA|TRBJ2-1|TRBV19
CASSPGLAGRNEQFF
>many|TRBJ1-1|TRBV14
CASSQVVGNTEAFF
>medium-sized|TRBJ2-6|TRBV7-9
CANKITGAEDSGANVLTF
>many|TRBJ2-5|TRBV14
CASSRGRQGRGETQYF
>NA|TRBJ1-4|TRBV19
CASSIQGTNEKLFF
>medium-sized|TRBJ1-2|TRBV9
CASSATGTGHGYTF
>medium-sized|TRBJ2-4|TRBV18
CASSPIRGPAPIAKNIQYF
>many|TRBJ1-1|TRBV27
CASSPRQGLNTEAFF
>many|TRBJ2-3|TRBV5-5
CASSLALAGSTDTQYF
>large|TRBJ1-1|TRBV19
CASETEASEAFF
>many|TRBJ1-1|TRBV18
CASSPLPGGDTEAFF
>NA|TRBJ2-7|TRBV11-3
CASSTPRGVTGTYEQYF
>NA|TRBJ1-6|TRBV6-5
CASSYAPRTELNSPLHF
>NA|TRBJ1-5|TRBV28
CASSPGGDNQPQHF
>NA|TRBJ1-6|TRBV20-1
CSARGQGGLYNSPLHF
>medium-sized|TRBJ2-5|TRBV18
CASSPPQGWQETQYF
>few|TRBJ1-2|TRBV7-9
CASSSGTGWGGYTF
>large|TRBJ2-3|TRBV29-1
CSVNSQGPDTQYF